One sample yielded the 24 T cell receptor beta chains listed below, sequenced in a study of cytomegalovirus exposure and HLA in healthy donors. PCR used 60 Vbeta primers and 13 Jbeta primers. Here immunoSEQ multiplex PCR was the method, and the copy in TCRdb shows in-frame clones only, minus some. The table lists about 140,000 clones, over 70% of them singletons, with less than 3.5% in the top ten. The specimen sequenced was PBMCs. The source is a male donor in good health and CMV-seronegative.

The chain combines TRBV5-1 with TRBJ2-7, with D unresolved. V gave up 0 bases and J gave up 6 bases, with 4 bases separating them. CDR1 SGHRS and CDR2 YFSETQ come from the germline V gene. The CDR3 loop spans 11 amino acids. The CDR3 region has the DNA TGCGCCAGCAGCTTGGGTCGCGAGCAGTACTTC. Residues: CASSLGREQYF.

The chain recombines TRBV5-1 with TRBJ1-2; TRBD1 is a possible D gene (5 bases). With 6 bases removed from V and 12 bases from J, the gap between germline ends came to 24 bases. The CDR3 runs 14 residues. In germline, CDR1 is SGHRS, CDR2 YFSETQ. The CDR3 DNA reads as TGCGCCAGCAAACCTAGTGGGGCAGGAGCAGCCCACACCTTC. It translates to CASKPSGAGAAHTF.

The chain links TRBV5-1 to TRBJ2-1; 8 positions match TRBD2. CDR1 is SGHRS, CDR2 YFSETQ, per germline. This CDR3 region has 15 residues. V shed 5 bases, J shed 10 bases, and the junction held 14 bases outside the gene matches. The CDR3 region is CASSQTGGTVGEQFF. In DNA, the CDR3 is TGCGCCAGCAGTCAAACGGGGGGGACCGTCGGGGAGCAGTTCTTC.

This clone was seen only once. The rearrangement links TRBV2 to TRBJ1-1; D uncertain. Trimming took off 6 bases at V and 3 bases at J, with 11 bases between the two ends. The length of the CDR3 is 13 residues. Per the germline V gene, CDR1 is SNHLY and CDR2 is FYNNEI. CDR3 amino acids: CASRADFDTEAFF. In nucleotides, the CDR3 is TGTGCCAGCAGGGCCGATTTTGACACTGAAGCTTTCTTT.

This chain links TRBV29-1 with TRBJ2-1; the match to TRBD2 covers 9 bases. This CDR3 is built from 16 residues. The trim removed 7 bases at V and 6 bases at J, leaving 16 bases unmatched. Looked up from germline, CDR1 is SQVTM and CDR2 is ANQGSEA. The CDR3 sequence: CSARPRPSGVGNEQFF. The CDR3 DNA is TGCAGCGCCCGCCCCCGGCCTAGCGGGGTTGGCAATGAGCAGTTCTTC.

This clone was recorded once. V is TRBV18 and J is TRBJ2-3; perhaps TRBD2 as D (5 bases). Germline CDR1 is KGHSH and CDR2 is LQKENI. V was shortened by 4 bases and J by 4 bases, with 6 bases between the two germline ends. CDR3 length: 12 residues. In DNA form, the CDR3 reads TGTGCCAGCTCACGGAGGTCAGATACGCAGTATTTT. Its protein product is CASSRRSDTQYF.

The V and J genes are TRBV11-2 and TRBJ2-2, with D unclear. Germline CDR1 SGHAT, CDR2 FQNNGV. Deletions cut 1 base from V and 14 bases from J, with 17 bases between. The CDR3 covers 14 residues. Here the CDR3 reads CASSLGSSQRRLFF. The CDR3 region has the DNA TGTGCCAGCAGCTTAGGTAGTTCGCAGCGCCGACTGTTTTTT.

The chain combines TRBV13 with TRBJ2-7, with D perhaps matching TRBD1 (5 bases). From germline, CDR1 is PRHDT and CDR2 FYEKMQ (reference sequence). The CDR3 has 23 residues. The V and J ends lost 1 base and 4 bases respectively, with 38 bases between them. The CDR3: CASSLDPSRPLPWGGDPFYEQYF. The DNA for the CDR3 is TGTGCCAGCAGCTTAGATCCTTCTCGCCCCCTCCCTTGGGGCGGAGACCCCTTTTACGAGCAGTACTTC.

The CDR3 nucleotides are TGTGCCAGCAGCCTACAGGGACCCACTGAAGCTTTCTTT. Protein sequence: CASSLQGPTEAFF. The chain has TRBV13 and TRBJ1-1, with D perhaps matching TRBD1 (6 bases). Trimming took off 5 bases at V and 4 bases at J, with 11 bases between the two ends. The CDR3 contains 13 residues. The germline CDR1 and CDR2 sequences are PRHDT and FYEKMQ (reference sequence).

The chain links TRBV6-6 to TRBJ1-3; D might be TRBD1 (6 bases). There are 15 residues in the CDR3. The V gene lost 8 bases and the J gene lost 0 bases, with 14 bases spanning the gap. Germline assignment: CDR1 MNHNY and CDR2 SVGAGI (reference sequence). In DNA form, the CDR3 reads TGTGCCAGCTGTGACACAGGGAGCTCTGGAAACACCATATATTTT. Amino acid sequence: CASCDTGSSGNTIYF.

The rearrangement uses TRBV4-1 and TRBJ2-7; 7 positions match TRBD1. V trimming: 1 base; J trimming: 4 bases; junction bases outside the gene matches: 7. This CDR3 region has 15 residues. Germline V gives CDR1 MGHRA, CDR2 YSYEKL. The CDR3 region is CASSQGIGGLYEQYF. In nucleotides, the CDR3 is TGCGCCAGCAGCCAAGGGATAGGGGGCCTTTACGAGCAGTACTTC.

The chain's CDR3 is CASSREAGGGNTIYF. CDR3 nucleotides: TGCGCCAGCAGCCGAGAAGCGGGAGGTGGAAACACCATATATTTT. The chain uses TRBV4-1 and TRBJ1-3; D ambiguous. CDR3 length equals 15 residues. Looked up from germline, CDR1 is MGHRA and CDR2 is YSYEKL. V was clipped by 4 bases and J by 3 bases, with 13 bases between them.

J is TRBJ2-3 and V is TRBV19; D remains ambiguous. The CDR3 has 12 amino acids. Germline CDR1 reads LNHDA; CDR2 reads SQIVND (reference sequence). Trimming stripped 4 bases from V and 3 bases from J, with 5 bases between. The DNA for the CDR3 is TGTGCCAGTAGTACTAGAACAGATACGCAGTATTTT. It codes for CASSTRTDTQYF. The entire variable domain, with the rest obtained from reference TRBV19 and TRBJ2-3, is as follows: DGGITQSPKYLFRKEGQNVTLSCEQNLNHDAMYWYRQDPGQGLRLIYYSQIVNDFQKGDIAEGYSVSREKKESFPLTVTSAQKNPTAFYLCASSTRTDTQYFGPGTRLTVL.

The chain is built from TRBV5-6 and TRBJ1-1; 11 nucleotides align to TRBD1. Losses at the gene ends were 2 bases for V and 0 bases for J; bases not matched to a gene: 9. The V gene's germline CDR1 is SGHDT and CDR2 YYEEEE. This CDR3 region has 18 residues. The CDR3: CASSLPGQGVLMNTEAFF. DNA for the CDR3: TGTGCCAGCAGCTTACCGGGACAGGGGGTCCTCATGAACACTGAAGCTTTCTTT. Full variable domain (missing parts from reference TRBV5-6 and TRBJ1-1): DAGVTQSPTHLIKTRGQQVTLRCSPKSGHDTVSWYQQALGQGPQFIFQYYEEEERQRGNFPDRFSGHQFPNYSSELNVNALLLGDSALYLCASSLPGQGVLMNTEAFFGQGTRLTVV.

A note on this clone: The junction departs from the called germline gene at one end, perhaps through a read error. The genes are TRBV7-9 and TRBJ2-1; D gene uncertain. Germline CDR1 is SEHNR and CDR2 is FQNEAQ (reference sequence). The CDR3 sequence is 15 residues long. This CDR3 reads CPSSPPPRFGNEQFF. In DNA form, the CDR3 reads TGTCCCAGCAGTCCGCCCCCTAGGTTTGGCAATGAGCAGTTCTTC.

This chain links TRBV6-1 with TRBJ1-2; 9 nucleotides match TRBD1. With 5 bases clipped from V and 4 bases from J, the junction kept 5 bases outside the gene matches. The germline CDR1 and CDR2 sequences are MNHNS and SASEGT. The CDR3 runs to 14 residues. In DNA, the CDR3 is TGTGCCAGCAGTCCGGACAGGGGATTCTATGGCTACACCTTC. It translates to CASSPDRGFYGYTF.

The genes are TRBV29-1 and TRBJ1-1; 8 nucleotides agree with TRBD1. This CDR3 spans 15 amino acids. The trim removed 4 bases at V and 3 bases at J, leaving 10 bases unmatched. Germline assignment: CDR1 SQVTM and CDR2 ANQGSEA. The DNA of the CDR3 is TGCAGCGTTGTTAGGCAGGGGGCTTCTGACACTGAAGCTTTCTTT. Translation: CSVVRQGASDTEAFF.

The J gene is TRBJ2-5, the V gene TRBV5-1; the match to TRBD1 covers 8 bases. The last part of the DNA fits TRBJ2-7 better; the J call may be wrong. The CDR3 totals 15 residues. Looked up from germline, CDR1 is SGHRS and CDR2 is YFSETQ. The DNA for the CDR3 is TGCGCCAGCAGCTTAGGACAGGGCTCCCTTTACGAGCAGTACTTC. This sequence encodes CASSLGQGSLYEQYF.

This clone was detected only a few times. This chain connects TRBV5-6 to TRBJ1-5; a possible D gene is TRBD1 (5 bases). CDR1 and CDR2 (germline): SGHDT, YYEEEE. The CDR3 has 16 residues. Trimming removed 0 bases at V and 5 bases at J, with 15 bases between. CDR3 sequence: CASSLAVTGDYQPQHF. In DNA form, the CDR3 reads TGTGCCAGCAGCTTGGCCGTGACGGGGGACTATCAGCCCCAGCATTTT.

The chain carries TRBV29-1 and TRBJ2-7; 8 bases line up with TRBD2. V lost 6 bases, J lost 6 bases, and 7 bases stayed unmatched. The germline gives CDR1 SQVTM, CDR2 ANQGSEA. This CDR3 is built from 12 residues. CDR3 region: CSVAAGGSEQYF. The CDR3 region has the DNA TGCAGCGTAGCCGCGGGGGGATCCGAGCAGTACTTC.

The chain uses TRBV4-1 and TRBJ2-7; the match to TRBD2 covers 9 bases. The V segment lost 3 bases and the J segment 4 bases; nucleotides outside the gene matches: 4. CDR3 length equals 14 residues. CDR1 is MGHRA and CDR2 is YSYEKL in the germline V gene. The CDR3 region has the DNA TGCGCCAGCAGCCACCCGACTAGCGGTTACGAGCAGTACTTC. The encoded protein is CASSHPTSGYEQYF.

The table lists this clone with a few counts. The gene calls are TRBV6-1 and TRBJ2-7; D not certain. Germline lookup yields CDR1 MNHNS and CDR2 SASEGT. Trimming took 7 bases from V and 4 from J, leaving 11 bases between them. This CDR3 is 12 amino acids long. CDR3 residues: CASTQDLYEQYF. As DNA, the CDR3 is TGTGCCAGCACGCAGGATCTATACGAGCAGTACTTC.

V is TRBV18 and J is TRBJ2-5; TRBD1 agrees at 7 bases. The CDR3 runs 14 residues. Germline V gene data show CDR1 as KGHSH and CDR2 as LQKENI. Trimming cost V 3 bases and J 1 base; bases outside gene matches: 2. The chain's CDR3 is CASSPRDSQETQYF. CDR3 coding DNA: TGTGCCAGCTCACCCCGGGACAGCCAAGAGACCCAGTACTTC.

The table lists this clone with a few counts. The chain has TRBV5-4 and TRBJ1-2; D is unresolved. Trimming took off 0 bases at V and 5 bases at J, with 14 bases between the two ends. Looked up from germline, CDR1 is SGHNT and CDR2 is YYREEE (reference sequence). This CDR3 contains 15 residues. The CDR3 nucleotides are TGTGCCAGCAGCTTGGCGGGCGGGTTTAGGTATGGCTACACCTTC. Translated: CASSLAGGFRYGYTF.